This record covers a single TCR beta chain. Antigen specificity is unknown. The sample originates from a study of cytomegalovirus exposure and HLA in healthy donors. Study findings and constraints: It was confirmed in vitro that three of the CMV-associated chains were specific for CMV antigens. Later analysis reportedly placed an Asian-associated ancestry cluster below the approximately 650-donor mean in N-insertions.

There are 16 residues in the CDR3. CDR1 is SGHRS and CDR2 is YFSETQ in the germline V gene. V lost 0 bases and J 6 bases, leaving 16 bases between the germline ends. Researchers ran the PCR with 60 Vbeta and 13 Jbeta primers. The protocol was immunoSEQ multiplex PCR, while the TCRdb copy is restricted to in-frame clones and leaves out a portion. The sample yields 150,000 to 180,000 clones, 65% to 80% seen once. It was healthy bone marrow donors who served as donors. Sequenced sample: PBMCs. V and J are TRBV5-1 and TRBJ1-5; D unclear. This TCR derives from a woman aged 40 to 50 in good health and CMV-seronegative. For the CDR3, the DNA is TGCGCCAGCAGCTTGGCCGAGACCGGTTCGGGTCAGCCCCAGCATTTT. Its translation is CASSLAETGSGQPQHF. Filled out from reference TRBV5-1 and TRBJ1-5, the complete variable domain reads KAGVTQTPRYLIKTRGQQVTLSCSPISGHRSVSWYQQTPGQGLQFLFEYFSETQRNKGNFPGRFSGRQFSNSRSEMNVSTLELGDSALYLCASSLAETGSGQPQHFGDGTRLSIL.